This passage covers 24 T cell receptor beta chains from one sample sequenced in a study of metastatic and nonmetastatic thyroid tumors. No patient had received any treatment before thyroid surgery. TCRdb re-processed the PCR reads through MiXCR. The sample has under 35,000 clones; about 21% are singletons. Sample: blood. The receptors come from a female donor with papillary thyroid cancer or a benign thyroid nodule (not recorded which). Some clones in this sample may be carry-over from other donors' samples.

Ten or more counts support this clone. The chain joins TRBV7-3 to TRBJ2-5, with TRBD1 matching over 7 bases. With V trimmed by 5 bases and J by 2 bases, 8 bases remained unmatched. Germline lookup yields CDR1 SGHTA and CDR2 FQGTGA. There are 15 residues in the CDR3. Written as DNA, the CDR3 is TGTGCCAGCAGCGAAACACCGGGACAGCAAGAGACCCAGTACTTC. This codes for CASSETPGQQETQYF.

This clone was observed many times. V gene TRBV10-2 combines with J gene TRBJ1-5; D is unclear. Germline V gene sequence: CDR1 WSHSY, CDR2 SAAADI. The CDR3 covers 14 residues. V was shortened by 2 bases and J by 2 bases, with 7 bases between the two germline ends. In DNA, the CDR3 is TGCGCCAGCAGTGAGAGTCGGGGCAATCAGCCCCAGCATTTT. It codes for CASSESRGNQPQHF.

This clone was picked up many times. This rearrangement joins TRBV4-2 to TRBJ2-2, with D possibly TRBD2 on 7 matching bases. Germline V gene data show CDR1 as LGHNA and CDR2 as YNFKEQ. Trimming took 0 bases from V and 7 from J, leaving 12 bases between them. This CDR3 region has 15 residues. This chain's CDR3 is CASSQEGGANGELFF. The CDR3, as DNA: TGTGCCAGCAGCCAAGAGGGGGGGGCGAACGGGGAGCTGTTTTTT.

V and J are TRBV15 and TRBJ2-7; D is uncertain. The CDR3 loop spans 14 amino acids. Germline CDR1 is LNHNV and CDR2 is YYDKDF (reference sequence). V shed 0 bases and J shed 3 bases, with 9 bases lying between them. The CDR3 DNA sequence: TGTGCCACCAGCAGAGATCTTAACAACTACGAGCAGTACTTC. As protein: CATSRDLNNYEQYF.

The chain joins TRBV9 to TRBJ2-4; 10 nucleotides line up with TRBD2. Looked up from germline, CDR1 is SGDLS and CDR2 is YYNGEE. The CDR3 spans 13 residues. Germline trimming cut 3 bases from V and 7 bases from J; bases unmatched to any gene: 1. The CDR3 is CASSGTSGNIQYF. As DNA, the CDR3 is TGTGCCAGCAGCGGGACTAGCGGCAACATTCAGTACTTC.

Regarding this clone: This CDR3 is missing its conserved last phenylalanine or tryptophan, likely due to a read error. The DNA is omitted, as the CDR3 cannot be located on it reliably, and the CDR3 follows TCRdb's listing. This chain uses TRBV7-9 with TRBJ2-6; TRBD2 is the table's D call and was not checked against the DNA. The germline V gene encodes CDR1 SEHNR and CDR2 FQNEAQ (reference sequence). The CDR3 numbers 10 amino acids, ends counted. This chain's CDR3 is CASTAPGTSG.

The CDR3 region is CASSPEANVLTF. The CDR3 DNA is TGTGCCAGCAGCCCAGAGGCCAACGTCCTGACTTTC. This sequence joins TRBV7-2 and TRBJ2-6; D unclear. V was cut by 5 bases and J by 6 bases, with 5 bases left in between. The CDR3 is made up of 12 amino acids. Germline V gene lookup returns CDR1 SGHTA and CDR2 FQGNSA.

There are many counts of this clone. The genes are TRBV4-1 and TRBJ1-5, with 9 bases matching TRBD1. Germline lookup yields CDR1 MGHRA and CDR2 YSYEKL. J gave up 4 bases and V 4 bases, and 2 bases lay outside the gene matches. This CDR3 is 14 amino acids long. DNA of the CDR3: TGCGCCAGCAGCCCAGGGACAGGGAATCAGCCCCAGCATTTT. Translating gives CASSPGTGNQPQHF.

The chain recombines TRBV7-3 with TRBJ2-1; TRBD1 is a possible D gene (6 bases). Germline V CDR1 and CDR2: SGHTA, FQGTGA. The CDR3 runs 15 residues. V dropped 4 bases and J dropped 1 base, with 11 bases sitting between them. CDR3 protein: CASSSSRGSYNEQFF. The CDR3 coding sequence is TGTGCCAGCAGCTCCTCCAGGGGTTCCTACAATGAGCAGTTCTTC.

This clone was seen many times. The V gene is TRBV18, the J gene TRBJ2-7, with D maybe TRBD2 (5 bases). The V end was cut by 2 bases, the J end by 6 bases, with 14 bases between. Germline V gene lookup returns CDR1 KGHSH and CDR2 LQKENI. The CDR3 covers 14 residues. The CDR3 DNA sequence: TGTGCCAGCTCACCAGGAGGTGATGGGGTCGAGCAGTACTTC. Protein product: CASSPGGDGVEQYF. Full variable domain (outside the CDR3, taken from reference TRBV18 and TRBJ2-7): NAGVMQNPRHLVRRRGQEARLRCSPMKGHSHVYWYRQLPEEGLKFMVYLQKENIIDESGMPKERFSAEFPKEGPSILRIQQVVRGDSAAYFCASSPGGDGVEQYFGPGTRLTVT.

In this sample, this clone turned up many times. The rearrangement links TRBV7-6 to TRBJ2-6, with 7 bases fitting TRBD1. This CDR3 comprises 16 residues. The V gene end was trimmed by 5 bases and the J gene end by 4 bases; junction bases not matched to a gene: 8. Germline CDR1 is SGHVS and CDR2 is FNYEAQ. DNA for the CDR3: TGTGCCAGCAGCCAGACGACAGGGCGGGGGGCCAACGTCCTGACTTTC. Protein: CASSQTTGRGANVLTF.

The table lists this clone with a few counts. V usage is TRBV6-2 or TRBV6-3 and J usage is TRBJ1-5; D is undetermined. Trimming removed 6 bases at V and 7 bases at J, with 16 bases between. This CDR3 has 14 amino acids. Germline loops: CDR1 MNHEY, CDR2 SVGEGT. As DNA, the CDR3 is TGTGCCAGCAGCTCCGAAGTTGGCCCCCAGCCCCAGCATTTT. Residues: CASSSEVGPQPQHF.

In DNA, the CDR3 is TGTGCCAGCCAATACATGGGGCCGGATAGCAATCAGCCCCAGCATTTT. It translates to CASQYMGPDSNQPQHF. The chain employs TRBV6-1 and TRBJ1-5, with D possibly matching TRBD1 (5 bases). The CDR3 consists of 16 residues. CDR1 and CDR2 (germline): MNHNS, SASEGT. V was cut by 8 bases and J by 0 bases, with 17 bases left in between.

The chain couples TRBV7-2 to TRBJ1-2, with 12 bases identical to TRBD1. The CDR3 is 15 amino acids. With 4 bases clipped from V and 8 bases from J, the junction kept 8 bases outside the gene matches. The germline gives CDR1 SGHTA, CDR2 FQGNSA. The CDR3 DNA sequence: TGTGCCAGCAGCTCGACGGGACAGGGGGCGCGGGGCTACACCTTC. Protein product: CASSSTGQGARGYTF.

The chain has TRBV19 and TRBJ1-2; D perhaps matches TRBD1 (6 bases). There are 15 residues in the CDR3. Germline V gene sequence: CDR1 LNHDA, CDR2 SQIVND (reference sequence). V was trimmed by 3 bases and J by 3 bases, leaving 14 bases between them. CDR3 in amino acids: CASSMQGRGDYGYTF. The CDR3 coding sequence is TGTGCCAGTAGTATGCAGGGCAGGGGAGACTATGGCTACACCTTC.

This clone ranks as medium-sized. The V gene is TRBV6-1, the J gene TRBJ2-7, with TRBD1 as a possible D gene (6 bases). The germline CDR1 and CDR2 sequences are MNHNS and SASEGT. With 5 bases removed from V and 1 base from J, the gap between germline ends came to 12 bases. CDR3 size: 14 residues. CDR3: CASSPLGQSYEQYF. In DNA, the CDR3 is TGTGCCAGCAGTCCCCTCGGACAGTCCTACGAGCAGTACTTC.

This clone occurred many times. The chain uses TRBV6-1 and TRBJ1-4; D is possibly TRBD1 (6 bases). Germline V gene lookup returns CDR1 MNHNS and CDR2 SASEGT. The CDR3 spans 14 residues. V was trimmed by 3 bases and J by 8 bases, leaving 13 bases between them. CDR3 nucleotide sequence: TGTGCCAGCAGTGAGACCAGGGGAAGGGAAAAACTGTTTTTT. The encoded protein is CASSETRGREKLFF.

The chain combines TRBV25-1 with TRBJ2-3; 7 bases line up with TRBD1. The V segment lost 3 bases and the J segment 3 bases; nucleotides outside the gene matches: 6. Germline V gene lookup returns CDR1 MGHDK and CDR2 SYGVNS. This CDR3 is 15 amino acids long. The CDR3 DNA sequence: TGTGCCAGCAGTGATGGGACAGAAAGGACAGATACGCAGTATTTT. This translates into CASSDGTERTDTQYF.

This clone was counted many times. V is TRBV6-1 and J is TRBJ1-1; D is perhaps TRBD1 (5 bases). The germline V gene has CDR1 MNHNS and CDR2 SASEGT. This CDR3 spans 12 amino acids. V was trimmed by 9 bases and J by 4 bases, leaving 12 bases between them. This CDR3 reads CASSLGATEAFF. DNA for the CDR3: TGTGCCAGTTCGCTCGGGGCCACTGAAGCTTTCTTT.

This clone is classed as medium-sized (0.01 to 0.1%). CDR3 protein: CASTPREEGLYEQYF. For the CDR3, the DNA is TGTGCCAGCACCCCCCGAGAAGAGGGTCTCTACGAGCAGTACTTC. The V gene is TRBV6-1, the J gene TRBJ2-7, with D perhaps matching TRBD2 (5 bases). This CDR3 contains 15 residues. Germline lookup yields CDR1 MNHNS and CDR2 SASEGT. V was shortened by 7 bases and J by 3 bases, with 19 bases between the two germline ends.

The V and J genes are TRBV13 and TRBJ2-5, with TRBD1 matching over 10 bases. CDR1 PRHDT and CDR2 FYEKMQ come from the germline V gene (reference sequence). The CDR3 spans 16 residues. V lost 4 bases, J lost 5 bases, and 10 bases stayed unmatched. The CDR3 loop reads CASSSNGQGVLETQYF. The CDR3 region has the DNA TGTGCCAGCAGCTCAAACGGACAGGGGGTTTTGGAGACCCAGTACTTC. Looking up the rest from reference TRBV13 and TRBJ2-5 gives the full variable domain: AAGVIQSPRHLIKEKRETATLKCYPIPRHDTVYWYQQGPGQDPQFLISFYEKMQSDKGSIPDRFSAQQFSDYHSELNMSSLELGDSALYFCASSSNGQGVLETQYFGPGTRLLVL.

The chain links TRBV2 to TRBJ1-6; 7 nucleotides align to TRBD1. This CDR3 comprises 13 residues. Germline V gene lookup returns CDR1 SNHLY and CDR2 FYNNEI. V was clipped by 8 bases and J by 5 bases; unmatched bases: 3. CDR3 sequence: CASGGQNNSPLHF. The CDR3 DNA reads TGTGCCAGCGGGGGACAGAATAATTCACCCCTCCACTTT.

This clone has ten or more counts. The chain combines TRBV6-2 or TRBV6-3 with TRBJ2-5; no reliable D call. The V gene lost 2 bases and the J gene lost 5 bases, with 6 bases spanning the gap. Germline-derived CDR1 and CDR2 are MNHEY and SVGEGT. The CDR3 extends over 12 amino acids. The CDR3 is CASSYPVETQYF. The CDR3 nucleotides read TGTGCCAGCAGTTACCCTGTGGAGACCCAGTACTTC.

The chain couples TRBV6-2 or TRBV6-3 to TRBJ2-2, with unresolved D. With 8 bases removed from V and 5 bases from J, the gap between germline ends came to 9 bases. The CDR3 extends over 12 amino acids. From germline, CDR1 is MNHEY and CDR2 SVGEGT. The CDR3 spells CASPASTGELFF. The CDR3 coding sequence is TGTGCCAGCCCAGCTAGTACCGGGGAGCTGTTTTTT.